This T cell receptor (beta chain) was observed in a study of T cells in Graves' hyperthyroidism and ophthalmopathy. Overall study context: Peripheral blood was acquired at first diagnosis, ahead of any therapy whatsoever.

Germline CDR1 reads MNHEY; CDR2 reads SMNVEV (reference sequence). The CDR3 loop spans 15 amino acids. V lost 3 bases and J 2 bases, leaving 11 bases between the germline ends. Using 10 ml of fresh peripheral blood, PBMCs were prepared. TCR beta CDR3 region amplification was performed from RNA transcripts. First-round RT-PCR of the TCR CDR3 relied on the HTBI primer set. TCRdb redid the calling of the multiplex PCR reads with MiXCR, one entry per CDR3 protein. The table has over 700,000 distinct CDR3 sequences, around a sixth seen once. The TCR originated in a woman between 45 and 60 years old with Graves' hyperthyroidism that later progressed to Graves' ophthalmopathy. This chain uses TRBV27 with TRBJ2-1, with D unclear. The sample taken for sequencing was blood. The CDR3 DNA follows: TGTGCCAGCAGTTTTGGCCGTGAAGCCTACAATGAGCAGTTCTTC. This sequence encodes CASSFGREAYNEQFF.